This T cell receptor (beta chain) derives from a study of blood T cells in healthy people across ages. Using a J-beta primer mix together with a sample-barcoded 5' primer, a second PCR was run for about 6 to 12 cycles. A template-switch adaptor containing 12 random nucleotides labeled each cDNA molecule. Each CDR3 protein gets one entry after TCRdb re-called the 5' RACE reads with MiXCR. The data show about 970,000 distinct CDR3 sequences, about 51% seen once. Study-wide results and caveats: Aged donors had fewer naive CD4+ cells and lower diversity than long-lived donors.

The length of the CDR3 is 15 residues. Germline loops: CDR1 MNHNY, CDR2 SVGAGI (reference sequence). The V and J ends lost 2 bases and 2 bases respectively, with 11 bases between them. This clonotype showed up just a few times. Its target is unknown. The origin of this receptor is a woman in her sixties in good health. This rearrangement joins TRBV6-6 to TRBJ2-3; TRBD2 might be the D (5 bases). The specimen was blood. The CDR3 nucleotides read TGTGCCAGCAGTTACGCCGGGATGAACACAGATACGCAGTATTTT. Protein product: CASSYAGMNTDTQYF.